The present T cell receptor beta chain was sequenced within a study of regulatory T cells in long-lasting Graves disease. Construction of TCR beta libraries relied on iRepertoire HTBI primers and on Arm-PCR targeting CDR3 regions. Each CDR3 protein is one row after TCRdb ran MiXCR on the multiplex PCR reads. The sample comprises over 200,000 distinct CDR3 sequences, around a sixth of which are singletons, and around 13% rests with the top ten. Time point specified: newly diagnosed GD, antithyroid drugs for less than 3 months. PBMC-extracted RNA yielded the TCR library. This clonotype has at least ten counts. The same sample was also studied in work on T cells in Graves' hyperthyroidism and ophthalmopathy.

This TCR came from a woman aged 30 to 39 with Graves disease. The starting material was peripheral blood mononuclear cells (PBMCs), obtained at new diagnosis, from a patient treated with antithyroid drugs.

Here the CDR3 reads CASTSGTNSYEQYF. The CDR3 DNA follows: TGTGCCAGCACCTCGGGAACGAACTCCTACGAGCAGTACTTC. The chain links TRBV12-3 or TRBV12-4 to TRBJ2-7, with D perhaps matching TRBD2 (5 bases). The V end lost 7 bases, the J end lost 0 bases, and 13 bases lay between the germline ends. The CDR3 has 14 amino acids.